A selection of T cell receptor beta chains follows, all from one sample in a study of vaccination effects on CD4 cells after COVID-19. Their specific antigens are unknown. TCRdb's copy holds only in-frame clones and misses some; the assay was immunoSEQ multiplex PCR. The repertoire consists of tens of thousands of clones, with 74% occurring once and the leading ten covering around 2.2%. Sequenced here: CD4+ T cells from PBMCs cultured without peptide, sampled after COVID-19 vaccination. The receptors stem from a human donor who received a COVID-19 vaccine. Both conserved end residues are part of each CDR3. A row's size may be missing; if present it is once, few, many or a size class.

clone_size j_call v_call cdr3_aa
- TRBJ1-2 TRBV27 CASSPSVDRNYGYTF
- TRBJ2-1 TRBV11-3 CASSLDRQDNEQFF
- TRBJ1-2 TRBV24-1 CATSARQSYGYTF
once TRBJ2-2 TRBV6-5 CATYDRAGTGELFF
- TRBJ2-1 TRBV5-4 CASSLRGAHNEQFF
- TRBJ2-2 TRBV19 CASTGDGRNTGELFF
once TRBJ2-3 TRBV6-4 CASSTGLTTDTQYF
- TRBJ1-2 TRBV7-9 CASSLLGSLHGYTF
- TRBJ1-3 TRBV12-3/TRBV12-4 CASSRQLYTIYF
once TRBJ2-5 TRBV19 CASSIKVLGGGARETQYF
- TRBJ2-3 TRBV7-2 CASSSLAGGGGGTQYF
- TRBJ1-3 TRBV18 CASSPQGNTIYF
- TRBJ2-5 TRBV12-5 CASGLAGGETQYF
- TRBJ2-4 TRBV5-6 CASGVRGAKNIQYF
few TRBJ1-3 TRBV28 CASSPLSYREIGNTIYF
- TRBJ1-3 TRBV7-9 CASSLGTDSGNTIYF
- TRBJ2-1 TRBV11-3 CASSLTVGTGLREQFF
- TRBJ2-1 TRBV7-9 CASSQNPVNEQFF
- TRBJ1-4 TRBV7-2 CASSTITTNEKLFF
- TRBJ1-5 TRBV4-1 CASSERQGEVQPQHF
- TRBJ2-1 TRBV24-1 CATSDGAPHNEQFF
- TRBJ1-1 TRBV7-9 CASSLAGARMTVRAFF
- TRBJ2-5 TRBV4-1 CASSQVSQAQKTQYF
- TRBJ1-1 TRBV4-3 CASSQGFRVNTEAFF
- TRBJ1-6 TRBV6-5 CASQAGGAYNSPLHF
- TRBJ1-4 TRBV9 CASSETPGHGNEKLFF
- TRBJ1-6 TRBV6-5 CASSPGSSPLHF
once TRBJ1-5 TRBV6-6 CASFLGGNSNQPQHF
- TRBJ1-1 TRBV19 CASSNQGGGKAFF
- TRBJ1-6 TRBV7-2 CASSRRGTGSYNSPLHF
- TRBJ2-3 TRBV7-3 CASTTHGGKGGTDTQYF
- TRBJ2-2 TRBV7-2 CASSPARRDTGELFF
- TRBJ1-1 TRBV20-1 CSARVDSGAFF
- TRBJ1-2 TRBV24-1 CATSDPRDYGYTF
- TRBJ2-3 TRBV7-3 CASSLGTVTDTQYF
- TRBJ1-2 TRBV6-5 CASKEGGNYGYTF
few TRBJ2-4 TRBV6-5 CASRPTFVAKNIQYF
- TRBJ2-5 TRBV7-2 CASSLERSWREETQYF
- TRBJ2-3 TRBV5-1 CASSLERADTQYF
few TRBJ1-1 TRBV6-6 CASTSGGTNTEAFF
once TRBJ2-5 TRBV7-9 CASSPPARRETQYF
- TRBJ1-2 TRBV6-5 CASRITDRNYGYTF
- TRBJ2-5 TRBV18 CASSSGVQETQYF
- TRBJ1-4 TRBV5-8 CASSPRGTNEKLFF
- TRBJ1-2 TRBV7-2 CASSLVRPNYGYTF
- TRBJ1-2 TRBV5-1 CASSLGGSTPPNYGYTF